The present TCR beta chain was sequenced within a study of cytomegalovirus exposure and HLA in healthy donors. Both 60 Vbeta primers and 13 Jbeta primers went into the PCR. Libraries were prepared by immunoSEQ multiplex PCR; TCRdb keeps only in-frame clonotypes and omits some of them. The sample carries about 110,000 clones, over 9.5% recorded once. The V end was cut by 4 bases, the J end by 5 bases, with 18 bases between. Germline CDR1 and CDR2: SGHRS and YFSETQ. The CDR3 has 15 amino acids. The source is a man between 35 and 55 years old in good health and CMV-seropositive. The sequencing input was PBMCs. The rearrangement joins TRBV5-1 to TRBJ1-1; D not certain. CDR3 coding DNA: TGCGCCAGCAGCGTATGGTCCCAGGTTACGACTGAAGCTTTCTTT. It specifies CASSVWSQVTTEAFF.